The entry below gives a single T cell receptor beta chain sequence along with its context. The data belong to a study of blood T cell repertoires in COVID-19. Study-level information: In each case, the material was cDNA or gDNA derived from T cells, B-cell-depleted T cells, or PBMCs.

Original handling: Amplification of reference gene primers provided the estimated nucleated cell counts. Generated by immunoSEQ multiplex PCR, the TCRdb table keeps only in-frame clones and is missing some. The V and J calls and clone size come from that table; D and trimming were worked out from the DNA. The data show roughly 79,000 clones, with about 87% seen just once and over 4% held by the top ten. The V gene lost 0 bases and the J gene lost 4 bases, with 14 bases spanning the gap. Germline V gives CDR1 WNHNN, CDR2 SYGVQD (reference sequence). This CDR3 has 16 residues. The sequence was collected from a man aged 50-59 years with active COVID-19. The chain links TRBV10-1 to TRBJ2-3; a weak D match, TRBD2 (6 bases). What was sequenced was peripheral blood. CDR3 sequence reads: CASSESEGSPADTQYF. CDR3 coding DNA: TGCGCCAGCAGTGAGTCGGAGGGAAGCCCGGCAGATACGCAGTATTTT.